This TCR beta chain came from a study of cytomegalovirus exposure and HLA in healthy donors (dated by TCRdb to the late 2010s). Broadly, across the study: According to an earlier analysis of a few hundred of the donors, roughly 180 million T cells yielded 90 million to 130 million unique TCR beta sequences and approximately 300 Gb of sequence data. A separate validation cohort of approximately 120 different subjects was used in addition to the approximately 670-subject first cohort. Rather than using new phenotypic data, the later analysis identified candidate immune exposures from TCR beta sequences and from how often those sequences occurred across donors. The study profiled the T cell repertoires of hundreds of subjects by immunosequencing and related them to cytomegalovirus serostatus. In a later analysis, previously published TCR beta repertoires from 500 to 750 donors were re-analyzed and high-resolution HLA genotyping was added so that TCR occurrence patterns could be studied. A later genetic analysis took genome-wide SNP genotypes for about three fifths of the 666 donors and used that subset as a discovery cohort. To predict cytomegalovirus infection status, the study combined high-throughput TCR immunosequencing, statistical association of individual TCRs with disease status, and machine learning. The number of typed donors differed by locus: roughly 629-640 for A, B, C, DRB1 and DQB1; 522 for DQA1; 600 to 610 for DPA1; and roughly 450 for DPB1. Every repertoire in the discovery cohort had been generated on one and the same sequencing platform. An earlier analysis of several hundred of the donors used high-throughput TCR beta sequencing to judge whether each TCR beta V gene segment behaved as functional or pseudogenic. Both class I and class II loci were covered by HLA typing, at four-digit resolution. Across approximately 420 genotyped donors of the cohort, an average of 235,054 unique TCR beta nucleotide sequences per donor were sequenced, and approximately 19% of those sequences were non-productive. About five DR-DQ haplotypes were treated as single units for association and clustering because of strong linkage in the cohort. Of the roughly 400 genotyped donors, approximately 82% fell in the genetic ancestry cluster associated with self-reported Caucasian donors. The study aimed to test whether signatures of past pathogen exposure could be identified by cataloging public T cell receptors. An early release covering some 640 HLA-typed donors comprised roughly 300 gigabases of sequencing data and tens of millions of unique TCR sequences. Donor age, sex, ethnicity and CMV serostatus were collected together with the repertoire data.

V is pared back by 1 base and J by 6 bases, with 14 bases lying between the germline termini. From its cysteine to its phenylalanine, the CDR3 spans 15 amino acids. Just the 45-base CDR3 DNA is kept, in frame starting at base 1. Based on the germline V gene, the CDR1 and CDR2 sequences are SGHTA and FQGNSA. Overall study outcomes, separate from this receptor: The classifier was reported to diagnose cytomegalovirus status with high specificity and sensitivity in both the original cohort and the validation cohort. While some public TCRs were present in many individuals, most TCR sequences turned up only very rarely across donors. A later analysis associated some 17,000 TCR beta sequences with specific HLA alleles at a false discovery rate of 0.05. The only immune exposure information available for the cohort was CMV serostatus. A later genetic analysis reported fewer N-insertions in productive TCRs among donors in an Asian-associated ancestry cluster than the approximately 700-donor mean. Assigning TCR associations to individual alleles was difficult when HLA alleles, especially DR and DQ, strongly co-occurred. A later analysis found that TCR association rates varied across HLA loci, with DRB1 alleles showing the most associated TCRs and HLA-C alleles the fewest. In an earlier analysis of over 550 of the donors, most TCR beta V segments were observed in productive rearrangements about 87% or about 30% of the time, broadly matching IMGT annotations. Linkage disequilibrium might explain the correlated functional status among segregating V segments, but an unknown experimental factor could not be excluded. A further reported finding was that TCR beta sequences accurately predicted the HLA-A and HLA-B alleles for most subjects in the first cohort. HLA typing was unavailable for some donors at each locus, so association tests used only the typed subset. The study listed 150 to 200 TCR beta chains as associated with cytomegalovirus. According to a later analysis, most CMV-associated TCR beta chains appeared to be HLA-restricted, and the HLA associations seemed to be driven largely by CMV exposure. In vitro tests confirmed that three of the cytomegalovirus-associated TCR beta chains recognize cytomegalovirus antigens. Compared with equally common non-associated chains, HLA-associated TCR beta chains in a later analysis were more clonally expanded and had lower generation probabilities. In a later genetic analysis, a missense DCLRE1C variant was associated with V-gene and J-gene trimming of TCR beta chains, and the association was replicated in an independent cohort. Because counts were too low, seventeen rarely observed V segments, including chromosome 9 orphons, were excluded from the earlier analysis of about 500 of the donors. Because the 87-base-pair reads could not distinguish some IMGT-functional V segments, including TRBV6-2 and TRBV6-3, those segments were excluded. A cluster of highly shared sequence variants was judged likely to be a technical artifact of the sequencing pipeline. A later analysis reported that several top co-occurrence clusters appeared linked to parvovirus B19, influenza, CMV and Epstein-Barr virus. The authors suggested that the approach could potentially be extended to other disease states and immunological phenotypes. Roughly uniform sequencing depth across donors was assumed in presence/absence analyses, although this assumption may not hold. Only TCR beta chains were sequenced in this cohort, and the absence of alpha or paired-chain data limited detectable features.

The cohort comprised some 730 healthy bone marrow donors. All cohort members were sampled while nominally healthy, although unrecorded immune exposures were likely present. The donor was CMV seronegative and was included in the group of a few hundred seronegative cohort members. A peripheral blood sample was collected from each donor, and TCR beta sequencing was performed on peripheral blood mononuclear cells. The Qiagen DNeasy Blood Extraction Kit was used to extract genomic DNA from the blood cell samples. Library method: the immunoSEQ multiplex PCR assay. For the multiplex PCR, a mixture combining 60 forward primers for TCR Vbeta segments and 13 reverse primers for TCR Jbeta segments was used. The CDR3 region of rearranged TCR beta genes was amplified from genomic DNA by a multiplex PCR assay. The amplified TCR beta libraries were sequenced on the Illumina HiSeq System as 87-base-pair reads. The authors' pipeline ran thus. In a later analysis, tens of millions of unique TCR beta chains were counted across the 500 to 850 repertoires, and roughly 9.9 million of these chains were shared by at least two donors. Raw reads were error-corrected and collapsed into unique sequences with a nearest-neighbor algorithm that merged closely related sequences to remove PCR and sequencing errors. CDR3 sequences were aligned to IMGT reference sequences to assign V, D and J gene segments. For a sequence to be retained, a match of at least six nucleotides to both a V gene segment and a J gene segment was required. A rearrangement was called productive if the CDR3 had no stop codons and remained in frame with V and J, and every other rearrangement was called non-productive. Following IMGT convention, CDR3 was defined as the stretch from the second conserved V-encoded cysteine to the conserved J-encoded phenylalanine. The earlier analysis of about 560 of the donors excluded any sequence lacking an unambiguous match to a single V gene segment. An earlier analysis of a few hundred of the donors called V segments functional above 56.7% productive rearrangements and segregating when the between-donor standard deviation exceeded 5%. A statistical classification framework was built for diagnosing cytomegalovirus status from the catalog of TCR beta chain sequences. In a later analysis, V and J genes were assigned by comparing TCR nucleotide sequences against IMGT/GENE-DB human TR gene sequences. In a later analysis, CDR3 sequences and most-parsimonious VDJ recombination scenarios were assigned using the TCRdist pipeline. In a later analysis, every TCR beta chain was defined by the combination of its CDR3 amino acid sequence and its V-gene family, and reads without a unique V-gene family were dropped. In a later analysis, some 600 highly shared, low-generation-probability nucleotide sequences were removed to address suspected cross-contamination and a sequencing artifact. In a later analysis, a clonal expansion index for each public chain was calculated from normalized within-repertoire ranks of inferred template counts. A later analysis computed generation probabilities with a VDJ recombination model fitted to out-of-frame rearrangements, and checked the results against IGoR. In a later analysis, hypergeometric tests were used to score TCR-TCR, TCR-HLA and TCR-CMV co-occurrence, with a repertoire-size bias correction applied to TCR pairs. False discovery rates were estimated in a later analysis by permuting HLA or CMV assignments 20 times. A later analysis grouped co-occurring TCRs with DBSCAN, adding TCRdist sequence similarity when clustering within HLA-allele-positive subsets. Repertoires with fewer than 30,000 or more than 120,000 public chains, plus five repertoires with anomalous nucleotide sharing, were excluded from co-occurrence clustering. TCRdb re-hosts the immuneACCESS table, in-frame sequences only. Its copies lack some clones; in the studies checked, an unresolved V gene accounts for under half of them, and the cause for the rest is not known. D and trimming come from the DNA, and the V and J calls and clone size come from that table. A total of fewer than 200,000 clones appear in this sample, over 70% of them only once. The top ten constitute 2% to 2.5% of the sample.

Remarks on this clone: Its antigen remains undetermined. No qualities accompany the bases; no much larger clone lies one base away.

This sequence uses TRBV7-2 and TRBJ2-3, with TRBD1 perhaps the D gene, on 6 matching bases. The sequence was obtained from a woman aged 25 to 39 in good health and CMV-seronegative. Source material: PBMCs. The CDR3: CASSLVGSQGDTQYF. Here is the DNA: TGTGCCAGCAGCTTAGTAGGGTCCCAGGGGGATACGCAGTATTTT.